A single sample is the source of the 26 T cell receptor beta chains below, sequenced in a study of blood T cell repertoires in COVID-19 (dated by TCRdb to about 2020). Library preparation was by the immunoSEQ multiplex PCR assay. Drawn from immuneACCESS, this table holds only the in-frame rearrangements with V and J called that TCRdb kept. Clones are partly lost; checked studies trace under half to an unresolved V gene and leave the rest unexplained. The sample profile shows around 260,000 clones; around nine tenths of them were found once. Together, the top ten hold around 1.8% of the sample. Source material: peripheral blood. The receptor source for this set is a man aged 25-45 years with active or convalescent COVID-19.

There are a few counts of this clone. The chain links TRBV6-2 or TRBV6-3 to TRBJ2-7; tentative D call: TRBD2 (6 bases). Germline V CDR1 and CDR2: MNHEY, SVGEGT. The ends were cut back, 4 bases at V and 2 bases at J, with 12 bases in the middle. CDR3 length equals 14 residues. The CDR3 DNA reads TGTGCCAGCAGTTTGGCGGAGGGACCCTACGAGCAGTACTTC. This gives the protein CASSLAEGPYEQYF.

The chain has TRBV30 and TRBJ1-4; 9 nucleotides align to TRBD1. V gave up 0 bases and J gave up 3 bases; unmatched junction bases: 11. In germline, CDR1 is GTSNPN, CDR2 SVGIG (reference sequence). This CDR3 has 18 amino acids. As DNA, the CDR3 is TGTGCCTGGAGTGTTGGGACAGGGTTTTCTATAGCTAATGAAAAACTGTTTTTT. Encoded protein: CAWSVGTGFSIANEKLFF.

The chain carries TRBV2 and TRBJ1-6; 7 nucleotides match TRBD1. CDR1 SNHLY and CDR2 FYNNEI come from the germline V gene. Trimming at V came to 6 bases and at J to 9 bases, leaving 11 bases not matched to a gene. The CDR3 spans 15 residues. CDR3 in DNA: TGTGCCAGCAGGACCGACAGGGCGGTTAGTTCACCCCTCCACTTT. Amino acids: CASRTDRAVSSPLHF.

The V call is TRBV6-2 or TRBV6-3, the J call TRBJ2-7; the match to TRBD2 covers 8 bases. Per germline, CDR1 MNHEY and CDR2 SVGEGT. J lost 0 bases, V lost 3 bases, and 10 bases had no gene match. The CDR3 covers 17 residues. The CDR3 region has the DNA TGTGCCAGCAGTTATTCTCCGGGACTAGTTATCTCCTACGAGCAGTACTTC. As protein: CASSYSPGLVISYEQYF.

This chain joins TRBV2 and TRBJ1-2, with D hard to call. The V gene lost 4 bases and the J gene lost 1 base, with 10 bases spanning the gap. The CDR3 has 14 residues. Germline CDR1 reads SNHLY; CDR2 reads FYNNEI. The chain's CDR3 is CASSVPAHNYGYTF. The CDR3, as DNA: TGTGCCAGCAGTGTTCCAGCGCATAACTATGGCTACACCTTC.

The gene calls are TRBV7-9 and TRBJ1-4; D uncertain. CDR1 is SEHNR and CDR2 is FQNEAQ in the germline V gene (reference sequence). There are 14 residues in the CDR3. The ends were cut back, 1 base at V and 6 bases at J, with 9 bases in the middle. CDR3 in amino acids: CASSLGLSDEKLFF. In DNA form, the CDR3 reads TGTGCCAGCAGCTTAGGCCTTTCGGATGAAAAACTGTTTTTT.

V usage is TRBV19 and J usage is TRBJ2-1; the match to TRBD2 covers 7 bases. The CDR3 loop spans 15 amino acids. CDR1 and CDR2 from the germline V gene are LNHDA and SQIVND (reference sequence). J gave up 5 bases and V 3 bases, and 7 bases lay outside the gene matches. The chain's CDR3 is CASSMSRGVDNEQFF. The CDR3 nucleotides are TGTGCCAGTAGTATGAGTCGGGGGGTCGACAATGAGCAGTTCTTC.

The rearrangement uses TRBV7-2 and TRBJ2-7; 7 bases line up with TRBD1. Germline V lookup: CDR1 SGHTA, CDR2 FQGNSA. The CDR3 has 14 residues. V was clipped by 1 base and J by 2 bases; unmatched bases: 2. CDR3 residues: CASSLVQGAYEQYF. The CDR3 DNA sequence: TGTGCCAGCAGCTTAGTGCAGGGGGCCTACGAGCAGTACTTC. Together with reference TRBV7-2 and TRBJ2-7, the CDR3 gives the full variable domain: GAGVSQSPSNKVTEKGKDVELRCDPISGHTALYWYRQSLGQGLEFLIYFQGNSAPDKSGLPSDRFSAERTGGSVSTLTIQRTQQEDSAVYLCASSLVQGAYEQYFGPGTRLTVT.

This clone occurred once. V gene TRBV27 combines with J gene TRBJ2-7, with 7 bases fitting TRBD1. CDR3 length: 15 residues. V was pared by 5 bases and J by 2 bases, with 9 bases of the junction left unmatched. CDR1 MNHEY and CDR2 SMNVEV come from the germline V gene (reference sequence). CDR3 bases: TGTGCCAGCAGTCCAACCCGGGACAGCCCCTACGAGCAGTACTTC. Protein product: CASSPTRDSPYEQYF.

The table lists this clone with a few counts. This chain joins TRBV11-2 and TRBJ1-5; possible D gene TRBD1, 5 bases. The CDR3 contains 15 residues. V lost 2 bases, J lost 3 bases, and 11 bases lay in between. CDR1 and CDR2 (germline): SGHAT, FQNNGV. The CDR3 reads CASSLSGRDNQPQHF. The CDR3 nucleotides are TGTGCCAGCAGCTTATCTGGCAGGGACAATCAGCCCCAGCATTTT.

The rearrangement joins TRBV9 to TRBJ2-1; TRBD2 matches at 11 bases. Germline assignment: CDR1 SGDLS and CDR2 YYNGEE. This CDR3 comprises 16 residues. The trim removed 3 bases at V and 8 bases at J, leaving 10 bases unmatched. CDR3 DNA: TGTGCCAGCAGCGCCAGACTAGCGGGGCCTTTCGATGAGCAGTTCTTC. Encoded protein: CASSARLAGPFDEQFF.

CDR3 bases: TGCGCCAGCAGCCGAGCGGGGGCAGATACGCAGTATTTT. Amino acids: CASSRAGADTQYF. The chain carries TRBV4-1 and TRBJ2-3; 8 bases are a match to TRBD2. The CDR3 covers 13 residues. Trimming cost V 4 bases and J 4 bases; bases outside gene matches: 1. CDR1 and CDR2 from the germline V gene are MGHRA and YSYEKL.

The chain joins TRBV5-6 to TRBJ1-2, with unresolved D. Trimming cost V 3 bases and J 4 bases, with 16 bases left between them. In germline, CDR1 is SGHDT, CDR2 YYEEEE. The CDR3 spans 15 residues. In nucleotides, the CDR3 is TGTGCCAGCAGCTCCTACGTGGAGTCGGGCTATGGCTACACCTTC. Amino acids: CASSSYVESGYGYTF.

V usage is TRBV5-8 and J usage is TRBJ1-2; D gene uncertain. The germline V gene has CDR1 SGHTS and CDR2 YDEGEE. The V gene lost 0 bases and the J gene lost 4 bases, with 10 bases spanning the gap. The CDR3 is made up of 14 amino acids. The CDR3 region is CASSLGQVSYGYTF. The CDR3 DNA follows: TGTGCCAGCAGCTTGGGCCAGGTCAGCTATGGCTACACCTTC.

J is TRBJ2-3 and V is TRBV2; 9 bases map to TRBD2. Looked up from germline, CDR1 is SNHLY and CDR2 is FYNNEI. CDR3 length equals 15 residues. V lost 11 bases to trimming and J lost 0 bases; unmatched junction nucleotides: 9. CDR3 coding DNA: TGTGCCGTAAAGGCGGGGGGGCTAAGCACAGATACGCAGTATTTT. Its translation is CAVKAGGLSTDTQYF.

This clone was picked up one time. The V gene is TRBV5-6, the J gene TRBJ2-5; D not certain. Trimming cost V 0 bases and J 3 bases, with 15 bases left between them. Germline CDR1 is SGHDT and CDR2 is YYEEEE. The CDR3 covers 16 residues. In DNA, the CDR3 is TGTGCCAGCAGCTTGGATTACAGCATTTACAAAGAGACCCAGTACTTC. As protein: CASSLDYSIYKETQYF.

This clone was counted a single time. The V gene is TRBV6-5, the J gene TRBJ1-1; possible D gene TRBD1, 5 bases. This CDR3 region has 16 residues. Germline V gene sequence: CDR1 MNHEY, CDR2 SVGAGI. Trimming took 0 bases from V and 2 from J, leaving 13 bases between them. This CDR3 reads CASSYSLGDSNTEAFF. The DNA of the CDR3 is TGTGCCAGCAGTTACTCGTTAGGGGACTCAAACACTGAAGCTTTCTTT.

This chain links TRBV15 with TRBJ2-3; D perhaps matches TRBD2 (5 bases). Germline V lookup: CDR1 LNHNV, CDR2 YYDKDF (reference sequence). Deletions cut 1 base from V and 2 bases from J, with 13 bases between. The CDR3 has 16 amino acids. The CDR3: CATSRASGHYTDTQYF. CDR3 in DNA: TGTGCCACCAGCAGAGCCAGCGGTCATTACACAGATACGCAGTATTTT.

The chain couples TRBV9 to TRBJ2-1; 10 bases agree with TRBD1. Unmatched junction bases numbered 19, after V lost 3 bases and J lost 4 bases. This CDR3 is built from 20 residues. Germline CDR1 is SGDLS and CDR2 is YYNGEE. The chain's CDR3 is CASSAPTRPGQGSSYNEQFF. For the CDR3, the DNA is TGTGCCAGCAGCGCCCCTACTAGACCGGGACAGGGGTCCTCGTACAATGAGCAGTTCTTC.

In its sample, this clone was seen a few times. This chain uses TRBV7-9 with TRBJ2-5, with D maybe TRBD1 (5 bases). With 3 bases removed from V and 5 bases from J, the gap between germline ends came to 13 bases. CDR3 length: 14 residues. Germline CDR1 SEHNR, CDR2 FQNEAQ (reference sequence). This chain's CDR3 is CASSLAGIVETQYF. In nucleotides, the CDR3 is TGTGCCAGCAGCTTGGCAGGGATAGTTGAGACCCAGTACTTC.

This clone has only one observation. The chain links TRBV23-1 to TRBJ2-3, with 9 bases aligning to TRBD1. TRBV23-1 is recorded as an ORF, its role being uncertain. The V segment lost 6 bases and the J segment 0 bases; nucleotides outside the gene matches: 16. The CDR3 extends over 19 amino acids. This CDR3 reads CASRLGTGSGFVSTDTQYF. The CDR3 coding sequence is TGCGCCAGCAGACTAGGGACAGGGAGTGGTTTTGTCAGCACAGATACGCAGTATTTT.

On this clone itself: Other DNA sequences from this sample encode an identical CDR3 as well. This chain links TRBV6-2 or TRBV6-3 with TRBJ2-2; maybe TRBD1 (5 bases). The CDR3 length is 13 residues. With 3 bases removed from V and 4 bases from J, the gap between germline ends came to 6 bases. The germline CDR1 and CDR2 sequences are MNHEY and SVGEGT. As DNA, the CDR3 is TGTGCCAGCAGTTATAGGGGCACCGGGGAGCTGTTTTTT. Protein sequence: CASSYRGTGELFF.

The chain uses TRBV4-1 and TRBJ2-5, with a weak D call TRBD2 (6 bases). This CDR3 has 22 residues. V was pared by 3 bases and J by 5 bases, with 37 bases between. Germline-derived CDR1 and CDR2 are MGHRA and YSYEKL. The CDR3 is CASSQPRVGVGLGRPLGETQYF. CDR3 nucleotides: TGCGCCAGCAGCCAGCCCCGAGTGGGAGTGGGACTTGGACGGCCCTTAGGGGAGACCCAGTACTTC.

The V call is TRBV10-1, the J call TRBJ2-3, with 8 nucleotides matching TRBD2. V gave up 6 bases and J gave up 2 bases; unmatched junction bases: 4. The CDR3 has 14 residues. The germline CDR1 and CDR2 sequences are WNHNN and SYGVQD (reference sequence). The CDR3 loop reads CASSSGGNTDTQYF. The CDR3 coding sequence is TGCGCCAGCAGCAGCGGGGGAAACACAGATACGCAGTATTTT.

The gene calls are TRBV5-8 and TRBJ1-4; D may be TRBD1 (5 bases). Trimming pared 4 bases from V and 4 bases from J, leaving 14 bases between. The CDR3 contains 15 residues. Germline-derived CDR1 and CDR2 are SGHTS and YDEGEE. Written as DNA, the CDR3 is TGTGCCAGCAGCCAGGGCTGGGGCGGTAATGAAAAACTGTTTTTT. Protein product: CASSQGWGGNEKLFF.

The chain carries TRBV7-2 and TRBJ2-5, with a possible D match to TRBD1 (5 bases). This CDR3 is built from 13 residues. Trimming stripped 3 bases from V and 1 base from J, with 6 bases between. Germline values: CDR1 SGHTA, CDR2 FQGNSA. The CDR3 nucleotides read TGTGCCAGCAGCTTTCAGGGCCAAGAGACCCAGTACTTC. As protein: CASSFQGQETQYF.